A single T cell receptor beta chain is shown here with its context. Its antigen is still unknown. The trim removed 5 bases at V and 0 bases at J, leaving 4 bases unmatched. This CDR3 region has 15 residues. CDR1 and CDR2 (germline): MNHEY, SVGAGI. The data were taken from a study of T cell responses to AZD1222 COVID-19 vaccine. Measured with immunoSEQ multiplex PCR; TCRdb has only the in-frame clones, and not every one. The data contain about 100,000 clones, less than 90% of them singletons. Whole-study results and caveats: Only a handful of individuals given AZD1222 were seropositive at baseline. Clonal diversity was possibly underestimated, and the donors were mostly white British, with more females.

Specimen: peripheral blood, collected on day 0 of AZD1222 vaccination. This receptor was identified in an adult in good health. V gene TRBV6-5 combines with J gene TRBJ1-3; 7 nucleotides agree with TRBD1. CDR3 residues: CASSQGQLSGNTIYF. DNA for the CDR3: TGTGCCAGCAGTCAGGGACAGCTCTCTGGAAACACCATATATTTT.